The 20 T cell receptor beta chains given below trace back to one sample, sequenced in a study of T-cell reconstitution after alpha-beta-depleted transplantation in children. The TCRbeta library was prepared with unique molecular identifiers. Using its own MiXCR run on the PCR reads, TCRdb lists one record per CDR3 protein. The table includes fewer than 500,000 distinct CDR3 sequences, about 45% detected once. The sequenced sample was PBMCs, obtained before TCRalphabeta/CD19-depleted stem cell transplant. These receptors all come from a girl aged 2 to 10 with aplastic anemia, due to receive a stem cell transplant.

CDR3: CASSLSQGLVETQYF. The CDR3 DNA reads TGTGCCAGCAGCTTATCACAGGGTTTGGTGGAGACCCAGTACTTC. The chain employs TRBV7-6 and TRBJ2-5, with a tentative D call TRBD1 (6 bases). V lost 2 bases, J lost 5 bases, and 15 bases lay in between. Germline lookup yields CDR1 SGHVS and CDR2 FNYEAQ. This CDR3 is 15 amino acids long.

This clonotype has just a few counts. CDR3 residues: CSARQGSLNEQYF. The CDR3 nucleotides read TGCAGTGCTAGACAAGGGTCCTTAAACGAGCAGTACTTC. The rearrangement uses TRBV20-1 and TRBJ2-7; D is unresolved. With 2 bases removed from V and 5 bases from J, the gap between germline ends came to 13 bases. There are 13 residues in the CDR3. Germline CDR1 reads DFQATT; CDR2 reads SNEGSKA (reference sequence).

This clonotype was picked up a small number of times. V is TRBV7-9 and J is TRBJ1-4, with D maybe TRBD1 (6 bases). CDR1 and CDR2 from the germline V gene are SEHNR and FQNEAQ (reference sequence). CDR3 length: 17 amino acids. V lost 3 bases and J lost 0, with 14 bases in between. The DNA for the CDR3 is TGTGCCAGCAGCTTTTGGGCGGGGGGCGCAACTAATGAAAAACTGTTTTTT. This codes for CASSFWAGGATNEKLFF.

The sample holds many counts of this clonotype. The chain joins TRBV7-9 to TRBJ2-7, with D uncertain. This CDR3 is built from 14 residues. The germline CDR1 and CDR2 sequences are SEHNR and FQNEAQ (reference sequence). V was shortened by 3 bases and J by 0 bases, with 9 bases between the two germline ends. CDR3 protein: CASSFASSSYEQYF. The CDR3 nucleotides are TGTGCCAGCAGCTTTGCAAGCAGCTCCTACGAGCAGTACTTC.

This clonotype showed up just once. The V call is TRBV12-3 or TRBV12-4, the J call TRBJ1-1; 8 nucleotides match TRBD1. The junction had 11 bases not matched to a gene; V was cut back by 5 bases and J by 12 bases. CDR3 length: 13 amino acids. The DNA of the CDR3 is TGTGCCAGCAGTCTTGACAGGGGCTTTGGGTCTTTCTTT. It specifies CASSLDRGFGSFF.

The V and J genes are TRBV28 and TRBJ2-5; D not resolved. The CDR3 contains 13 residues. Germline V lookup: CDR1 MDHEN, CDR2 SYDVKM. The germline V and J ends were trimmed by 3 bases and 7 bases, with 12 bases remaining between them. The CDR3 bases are TGTGCCAGCAGTTTCCAGGACCAACCGACCCAGTACTTC. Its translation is CASSFQDQPTQYF.

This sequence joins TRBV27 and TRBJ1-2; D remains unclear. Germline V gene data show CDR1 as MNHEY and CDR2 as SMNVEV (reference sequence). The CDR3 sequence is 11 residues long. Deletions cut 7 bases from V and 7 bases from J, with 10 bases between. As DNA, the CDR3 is TGTGCCAGCACGGGCGGAGGTGGCTACACCTTC. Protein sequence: CASTGGGGYTF.

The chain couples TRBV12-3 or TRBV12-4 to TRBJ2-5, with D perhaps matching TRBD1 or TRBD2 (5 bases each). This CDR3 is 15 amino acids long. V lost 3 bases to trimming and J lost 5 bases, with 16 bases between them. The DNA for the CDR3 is TGTGCCAGCAGTTTTATCGGGGCCGCGGGCGAGACCCAGTACTTC. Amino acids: CASSFIGAAGETQYF.

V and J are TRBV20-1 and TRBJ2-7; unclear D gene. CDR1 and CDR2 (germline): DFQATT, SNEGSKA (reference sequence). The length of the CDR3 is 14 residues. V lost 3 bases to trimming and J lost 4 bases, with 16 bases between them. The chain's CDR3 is CSASRLTPPYEQYF. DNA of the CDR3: TGCAGTGCTAGCAGGCTGACTCCCCCTTACGAGCAGTACTTC.

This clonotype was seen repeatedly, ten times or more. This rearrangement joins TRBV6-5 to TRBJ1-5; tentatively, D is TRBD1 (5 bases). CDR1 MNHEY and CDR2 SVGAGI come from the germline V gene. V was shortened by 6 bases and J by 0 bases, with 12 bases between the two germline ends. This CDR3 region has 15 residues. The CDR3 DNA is TGTGCCAGCAGCCGACAGAAGGGTAGCAATCAGCCCCAGCATTTT. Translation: CASSRQKGSNQPQHF.

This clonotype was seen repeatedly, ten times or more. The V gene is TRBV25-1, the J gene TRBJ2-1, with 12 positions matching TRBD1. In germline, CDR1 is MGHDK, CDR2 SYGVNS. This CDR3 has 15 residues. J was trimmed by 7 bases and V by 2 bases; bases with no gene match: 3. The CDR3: CASSELGQGANEQFF. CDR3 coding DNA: TGTGCCAGCAGTGAACTGGGACAGGGGGCAAATGAGCAGTTCTTC.

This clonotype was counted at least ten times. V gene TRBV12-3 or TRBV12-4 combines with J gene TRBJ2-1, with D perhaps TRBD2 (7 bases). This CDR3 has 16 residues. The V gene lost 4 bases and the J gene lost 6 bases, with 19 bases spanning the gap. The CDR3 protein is CASSSLYVGGGNEQFF. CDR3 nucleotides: TGTGCCAGCAGTTCCCTCTATGTGGGAGGGGGCAATGAGCAGTTCTTC.

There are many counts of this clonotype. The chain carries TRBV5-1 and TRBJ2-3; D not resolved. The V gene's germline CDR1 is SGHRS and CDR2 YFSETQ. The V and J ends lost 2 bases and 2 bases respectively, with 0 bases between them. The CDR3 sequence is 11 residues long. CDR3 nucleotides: TGCGCCAGCAGCTTCACAGATACGCAGTATTTT. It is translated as CASSFTDTQYF.

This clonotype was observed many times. The CDR3 is CASSETIEQDIQYF. CDR3 DNA: TGCGCCAGCAGCGAGACAATAGAGCAAGACATTCAGTACTTC. This rearrangement joins TRBV5-1 to TRBJ2-4; D is uncertain. Germline CDR1 is SGHRS and CDR2 is YFSETQ. Between the trimmed V and J ends, which lost 4 bases and 8 bases, there was a span of 16 bases. This CDR3 has 14 residues.

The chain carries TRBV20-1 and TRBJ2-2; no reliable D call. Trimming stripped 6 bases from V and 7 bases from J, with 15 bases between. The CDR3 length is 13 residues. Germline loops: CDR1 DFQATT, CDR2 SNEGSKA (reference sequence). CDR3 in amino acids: CSAPTTSGGELFF. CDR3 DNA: TGCAGTGCCCCCACAACTTCAGGCGGGGAGCTGTTTTTT.

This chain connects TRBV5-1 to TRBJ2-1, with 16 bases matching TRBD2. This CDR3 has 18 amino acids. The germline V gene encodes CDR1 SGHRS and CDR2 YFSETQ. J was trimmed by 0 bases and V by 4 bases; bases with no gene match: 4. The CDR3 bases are TGCGCCAGCAGCGGGGGACTAGCGGGAGGGAGCTCCTACAATGAGCAGTTCTTC. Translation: CASSGGLAGGSSYNEQFF.

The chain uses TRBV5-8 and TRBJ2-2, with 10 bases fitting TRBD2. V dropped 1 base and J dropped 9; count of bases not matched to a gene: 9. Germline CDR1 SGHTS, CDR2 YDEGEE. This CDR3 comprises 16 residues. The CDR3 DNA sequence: TGTGCCAGCAGCTTGTCGACTAGCGGGTTCGGGCGGGAGCTGTTTTTT. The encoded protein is CASSLSTSGFGRELFF.

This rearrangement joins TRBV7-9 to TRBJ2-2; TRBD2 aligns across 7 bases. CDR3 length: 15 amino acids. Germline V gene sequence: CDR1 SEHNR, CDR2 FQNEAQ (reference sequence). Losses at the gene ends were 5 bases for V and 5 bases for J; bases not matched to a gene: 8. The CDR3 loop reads CASSPWAGATGELFF. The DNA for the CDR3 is TGTGCCAGCAGCCCCTGGGCGGGAGCAACCGGGGAGCTGTTTTTT. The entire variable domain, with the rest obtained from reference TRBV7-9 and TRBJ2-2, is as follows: DTGVSQNPRHKITKRGQNVTFRCDPISEHNRLYWYRQTLGQGPEFLTYFQNEAQLEKSRLLSDRFSAERPKGSFSTLEIQRTEQGDSAMYLCASSPWAGATGELFFGEGSRLTVL.

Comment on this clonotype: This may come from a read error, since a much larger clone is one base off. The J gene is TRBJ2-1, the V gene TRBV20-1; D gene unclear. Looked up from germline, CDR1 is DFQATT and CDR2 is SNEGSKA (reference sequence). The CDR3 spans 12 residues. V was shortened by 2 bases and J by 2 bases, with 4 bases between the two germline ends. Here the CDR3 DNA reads TGCAGTGCTAGACACACCTACAATGAGCAGTTCTTC. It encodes CSARHTYNEQFF.

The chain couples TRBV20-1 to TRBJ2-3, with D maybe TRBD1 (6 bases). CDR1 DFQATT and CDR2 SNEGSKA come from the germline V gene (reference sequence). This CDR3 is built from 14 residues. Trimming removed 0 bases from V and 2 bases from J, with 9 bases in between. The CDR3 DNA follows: TGCAGTGCTAGAGATTGGGGGCACACAGATACGCAGTATTTT. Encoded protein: CSARDWGHTDTQYF.